This T cell receptor (beta chain) was sequenced in a study of blood T cells in healthy people across ages. CDR1 MDHEN and CDR2 SYDVKM come from the germline V gene. The CDR3 has 15 amino acids. V dropped 6 bases and J dropped 2 bases, with 15 bases sitting between them. Next came a second PCR, run for about 6 to 11 cycles, which used a sample-barcoded 5' primer along with a J-beta primer mix. TCRdb reprocessed the 5' RACE reads with MiXCR, giving one entry per CDR3 protein. The sample has about 650,000 distinct CDR3 sequences; around 32% are singletons. This clonotype was counted only a few times. This chain uses TRBV28 with TRBJ2-3; D perhaps matches TRBD2 (5 bases). The sequencing sample was made of blood. The TCR was taken from a woman at least 80 years old in good health. CDR3 sequence: CASSYRGMPTDTQYF. CDR3 sequence (DNA): TGTGCCAGCAGCTACAGAGGGATGCCCACAGATACGCAGTATTTT.